These 18 T cell receptor beta chains were all obtained from the same sample, sequenced in a study of blood T cells in healthy people across ages. The authors ran a second PCR of roughly 6 to 12 cycles using a sample-barcoded 5' primer and a J-beta primer mix. TCRdb recomputed calls from the 5' RACE reads with MiXCR, one row per CDR3 protein. The sample records 750,000 to 850,000 distinct CDR3 sequences, around 25% being singletons. These data also formed part of another study, on T cells of mothers and their children.

The specimen sequenced was blood. The receptor set was obtained from a boy between 10 and 17 years old in good health.

The rearrangement uses TRBV3-1 and TRBJ2-7, with a weak D call TRBD1 (6 bases). The V end lost 0 bases, the J end lost 6 bases, and 18 bases lay between the germline ends. CDR1 is LGHDT, CDR2 YNNKEL, per germline (reference sequence). The CDR3 has 16 residues. DNA for the CDR3: TGTGCCAGCAGCCAAGATAGGGGCAGGGGAGTGGTCGAGCAGTACTTC. Encoded protein: CASSQDRGRGVVEQYF.

This clonotype was seen ten or more times. The rearrangement joins TRBV20-1 to TRBJ2-7, with TRBD1 matching 10 bases. CDR3 length equals 14 residues. From germline, CDR1 is DFQATT and CDR2 SNEGSKA (reference sequence). V shed 5 bases and J 3 bases; nucleotides not matched to a gene: 7. This CDR3 reads CSADRTGGDYEQYF. CDR3 sequence (DNA): TGCAGTGCTGATAGGACAGGGGGTGACTACGAGCAGTACTTC.

This clonotype was counted only a few times. The V and J genes are TRBV7-2 and TRBJ1-2; D ambiguous. The CDR3 sequence is 16 residues long. Germline V gene sequence: CDR1 SGHTA, CDR2 FQGNSA. V shed 4 bases and J shed 4 bases, with 19 bases lying between them. The DNA for the CDR3 is TGTGCCAGCAGCTCCCAGGCCATTACTCCGGGCTATGGCTACACCTTC. This translates into CASSSQAITPGYGYTF.

DNA of the CDR3: TGCAGTGCTAGGGGCCGTCTTGAGAGGGGCTACACCTTC. Protein product: CSARGRLERGYTF. This rearrangement joins TRBV20-1 to TRBJ1-2; D gene uncertain. The CDR3 is 13 residues long. The V gene lost 3 bases and the J gene lost 8 bases, with 16 bases spanning the gap. Germline V CDR1 and CDR2: DFQATT, SNEGSKA (reference sequence).

V and J are TRBV29-1 and TRBJ1-2, with D possibly matching TRBD1 (6 bases). Germline V gene sequence: CDR1 SQVTM, CDR2 ANQGSEA. The CDR3 spans 12 residues. The germline V and J ends were trimmed by 3 bases and 5 bases, with 10 bases remaining between them. Written as DNA, the CDR3 is TGCAGCGTTGACACAGGGTTTTATGGCTACACCTTC. It codes for CSVDTGFYGYTF.

This rearrangement joins TRBV9 to TRBJ2-2; D may be TRBD2 (5 bases). Germline CDR1 SGDLS, CDR2 YYNGEE. The V end was cut by 7 bases, the J end by 2 bases, with 9 bases between. This CDR3 is built from 13 residues. As DNA, the CDR3 is TGTGCCAGCGAGGGAGAAAACACCGGGGAGCTGTTTTTT. This sequence encodes CASEGENTGELFF.

This clonotype was found a few times. V and J are TRBV4-2 and TRBJ1-4, with 10 bases fitting TRBD1. Germline CDR1 reads LGHNA; CDR2 reads YNFKEQ. CDR3 size: 16 residues. After removal of 0 bases from V and 8 bases from J, the junction contained 6 bases not matched to a gene. The chain's CDR3 is CASSQDEGTGEEKLFF. In DNA form, the CDR3 reads TGTGCCAGCAGCCAAGATGAGGGGACAGGGGAGGAAAAACTGTTTTTT.

The rearrangement links TRBV7-2 to TRBJ1-4; no firm D call. Germline V gives CDR1 SGHTA, CDR2 FQGNSA. The CDR3 runs 14 residues. The ends were cut back, 2 bases at V and 0 bases at J, with 4 bases in the middle. CDR3 nucleotides: TGTGCCAGCAGCTTAAACCCAACTAATGAAAAACTGTTTTTT. This sequence encodes CASSLNPTNEKLFF.

A few counts support this clonotype. This chain joins TRBV28 and TRBJ2-7; D call uncertain. This CDR3 has 14 amino acids. V was clipped by 5 bases and J by 0 bases, with 11 bases between them. Germline CDR1 and CDR2: MDHEN and SYDVKM. The CDR3 sequence is CASSTTERSYEQYF. The CDR3 nucleotides are TGTGCCAGCAGTACGACGGAGCGCTCCTACGAGCAGTACTTC. The full variable domain, in which reference TRBV28 and TRBJ2-7 provide the parts outside the CDR3, is DVKVTQSSRYLVKRTGEKVFLECVQDMDHENMFWYRQDPGLGLRLIYFSYDVKMKEKGDIPEGYSVSREKKERFSLILESASTNQTSMYLCASSTTERSYEQYFGPGTRLTVT.

This clonotype was recorded a few times. DNA of the CDR3: TGTGCCAGCAGCCCCCCCCGGACAGCCAACACTGAAGCTTTCTTT. Translated: CASSPPRTANTEAFF. This rearrangement joins TRBV7-6 to TRBJ1-1, with D possibly being TRBD1 (6 bases). The CDR3 has 15 residues. The V end lost 5 bases, the J end lost 2 bases, and 15 bases lay between the germline ends. Germline V gene sequence: CDR1 SGHVS, CDR2 FNYEAQ.

There are a few counts of this clonotype. The CDR3 is CASSPPLINTQYF. In DNA form, the CDR3 reads TGTGCCAGCTCACCACCTTTGATAAATACGCAGTATTTT. V and J are TRBV18 and TRBJ2-3; no clear D. V was clipped by 0 bases and J by 7 bases, with 8 bases between them. Germline lookup yields CDR1 KGHSH and CDR2 LQKENI. The CDR3 is made up of 13 amino acids.

As to this clonotype: One end of the junction is discordant with germline, which a read error may explain. This chain uses TRBV7-9 with TRBJ2-5; TRBD1 or TRBD2 may be the D gene (5 bases each). Germline V gives CDR1 SEHNR, CDR2 FQNEAQ (reference sequence). The CDR3 loop spans 15 amino acids. The CDR3 protein is CASSLLGRRWKTQCF. The CDR3, as DNA: TGTGCCAGCAGCTTACTGGGACGGCGGTGGAAGACCCAGTGCTTC.

The genes are TRBV10-3 and TRBJ2-1; a weak D match, TRBD2 (6 bases). CDR1 and CDR2 from the germline V gene are ENHRY and SYGVKD. V dropped 3 bases and J dropped 1 base, with 13 bases sitting between them. This CDR3 is 16 amino acids long. In nucleotides, the CDR3 is TGTGCCATCAGTGATTTCGGCGGGGCTTCCTACAATGAGCAGTTCTTC. Protein sequence: CAISDFGGASYNEQFF.

This chain joins TRBV28 and TRBJ2-7; 10 bases agree with TRBD1. The trim removed 7 bases at V and 3 bases at J, leaving 6 bases unmatched. Germline loops: CDR1 MDHEN, CDR2 SYDVKM. This CDR3 region has 14 residues. Here the CDR3 reads CASKPGQGFYEQYF. The CDR3 DNA is TGTGCCAGCAAACCGGGACAGGGGTTCTACGAGCAGTACTTC.

There are a few counts of this clonotype. The chain combines TRBV7-9 with TRBJ1-2; no clear D gene. The CDR3 is 13 residues long. V lost 1 base and J 7 bases, leaving 10 bases between the germline ends. The germline CDR1 and CDR2 sequences are SEHNR and FQNEAQ (reference sequence). This chain's CDR3 is CASSLGADPGYTF. CDR3 bases: TGTGCCAGCAGCTTAGGCGCCGACCCTGGCTACACCTTC.

In its sample, this clonotype was seen a few times. This chain joins TRBV7-9 and TRBJ2-3, with D perhaps assigned TRBD1 or TRBD2 (7 bases each). Trimming removed 3 bases from V and 4 bases from J, with 14 bases in between. CDR1 and CDR2 (germline): SEHNR, FQNEAQ (reference sequence). The CDR3 length is 15 residues. In DNA, the CDR3 is TGTGCCAGCAGCTTGCGACAGGGAGGGTCAGATACGCAGTATTTT. This encodes CASSLRQGGSDTQYF.

The chain has TRBV28 and TRBJ2-5; 14 positions match TRBD2. This CDR3 has 15 residues. Germline CDR1 is MDHEN and CDR2 is SYDVKM. V dropped 9 bases and J dropped 6; count of bases not matched to a gene: 9. As DNA, the CDR3 is TGTGCCAGTGGCCTCGGGACTAGCGGGAGTCAGACCCAGTACTTC. Translation gives CASGLGTSGSQTQYF.

This clonotype was observed a few times. This chain links TRBV2 with TRBJ2-5; tentatively, D is TRBD1 or TRBD2 (5 bases each). CDR3 length equals 13 residues. Germline V gene lookup returns CDR1 SNHLY and CDR2 FYNNEI. V was cut by 4 bases and J by 4 bases, with 10 bases left in between. The CDR3 here is CASSALGVETQYF. CDR3 sequence (DNA): TGTGCCAGCAGTGCACTGGGGGTAGAGACCCAGTACTTC.